Below, 20 T cell receptor beta chains from the same sample are listed, as sequenced in a study of shared clonotypes between healthy human individuals. Naive CD8 cells, CD45RO-negative and positively selected for CCR7, excluded terminally differentiated effector memory CD45RA+ cells. The protocol was immunoSEQ multiplex PCR, while the TCRdb copy is restricted to in-frame clones and leaves out a portion. The sample has almost 700,000 clones; just over 90% are singletons. The material sequenced was naive CD8+ T cells sorted from blood. The receptors come from a man aged 30-40 years in good health.

J is TRBJ2-2 and V is TRBV7-8; the D is unclear. Germline-derived CDR1 and CDR2 are SGHVS and FQNEAQ. Trimming removed 7 bases from V and 6 bases from J, with 9 bases in between. This CDR3 spans 12 amino acids. In DNA, the CDR3 is TGTGCCAGCAACCGTCCCCCCGGGGAGCTGTTTTTT. Protein product: CASNRPPGELFF.

The chain carries TRBV19 and TRBJ2-7; no clear D gene. V lost 2 bases to trimming and J lost 1 base, with 12 bases between them. The CDR3 loop spans 15 amino acids. Germline V lookup: CDR1 LNHDA, CDR2 SQIVND (reference sequence). In DNA form, the CDR3 reads TGTGCCAGTAGTATATATTTCGGCGTTTCCTACGAGCAGTACTTC. Translated, it gives CASSIYFGVSYEQYF. The full variable domain, completed using reference TRBV19 and TRBJ2-7, is DGGITQSPKYLFRKEGQNVTLSCEQNLNHDAMYWYRQDPGQGLRLIYYSQIVNDFQKGDIAEGYSVSREKKESFPLTVTSAQKNPTAFYLCASSIYFGVSYEQYFGPGTRLTVT.

This clone was observed a single time. The V call is TRBV11-2, the J call TRBJ2-7; unclear D gene. Trimming took 5 bases from V and 3 from J, leaving 14 bases between them. Germline V lookup: CDR1 SGHAT, CDR2 FQNNGV. The CDR3 length is 14 residues. The CDR3 sequence is CASSMGPERYEQYF. Written as DNA, the CDR3 is TGTGCCAGCAGCATGGGTCCCGAGCGCTACGAGCAGTACTTC. The variable domain in full, completed from reference TRBV11-2 and TRBJ2-7, reads EAGVAQSPRYKIIEKRQSVAFWCNPISGHATLYWYQQILGQGPKLLIQFQNNGVVDDSQLPKDRFSAERLKGVDSTLKIQPAKLEDSAVYLCASSMGPERYEQYFGPGTRLTVT.

V usage is TRBV7-7 and J usage is TRBJ2-1; D remains ambiguous. Per the germline V gene, CDR1 is SSHAT and CDR2 is FNYEAQ (reference sequence). The CDR3 has 14 amino acids. Trimming shortened V by 1 base and J by 5 bases, and 9 bases separated the two germline ends. The CDR3 DNA follows: TGTGCCAGCAGCTTAGGCTTAGGGCACAATGAGCAGTTCTTC. Protein: CASSLGLGHNEQFF.

V usage is TRBV27 and J usage is TRBJ2-3; 7 bases line up with TRBD1. The V segment lost 7 bases and the J segment 2 bases; nucleotides outside the gene matches: 9. The CDR3 consists of 15 residues. The germline gives CDR1 MNHEY, CDR2 SMNVEV (reference sequence). The DNA for the CDR3 is TGTGCCAGCAAAAAAAGGGACAGACCCACAGATACGCAGTATTTT. It specifies CASKKRDRPTDTQYF.

The chain combines TRBV5-5 with TRBJ1-2; 10 bases fit TRBD1. With V trimmed by 4 bases and J by 8 bases, 17 bases remained unmatched. The germline V gene has CDR1 SGHKS and CDR2 YYEKEE (reference sequence). This CDR3 comprises 17 residues. The CDR3: CASSPEGTGDVLGGYTF. The CDR3, as DNA: TGTGCCAGCAGCCCCGAGGGGACAGGGGACGTCTTAGGAGGCTACACCTTC.

The chain links TRBV9 to TRBJ2-5; D is unresolved. There are 15 residues in the CDR3. Per germline, CDR1 SGDLS and CDR2 YYNGEE. The germline V and J ends were trimmed by 3 bases and 2 bases, with 14 bases remaining between them. The CDR3 protein is CASSEGAALQETQYF. The CDR3 nucleotides read TGTGCCAGCAGCGAGGGTGCAGCGCTTCAAGAGACCCAGTACTTC. Looking up the rest from reference TRBV9 and TRBJ2-5 gives the full variable domain: DSGVTQTPKHLITATGQRVTLRCSPRSGDLSVYWYQQSLDQGLQFLIQYYNGEERAKGNILERFSAQQFPDLHSELNLSSLELGDSALYFCASSEGAALQETQYFGPGTRLLVL.

CDR3 coding DNA: TGCAGCGTTGAAGATTTAAGGGACCTAGATACGCAGTATTTT. This sequence encodes CSVEDLRDLDTQYF. This chain joins TRBV29-1 and TRBJ2-3; D is tentatively TRBD1 or TRBD2 (5 bases each). Per the germline V gene, CDR1 is SQVTM and CDR2 is ANQGSEA. This CDR3 has 14 amino acids. V shed 0 bases and J shed 5 bases, with 12 bases lying between them.

V gene TRBV25-1 combines with J gene TRBJ2-5; D gene unclear. CDR3 length: 13 amino acids. Germline CDR1 reads MGHDK; CDR2 reads SYGVNS. The V end lost 7 bases, the J end lost 3 bases, and 12 bases lay between the germline ends. The CDR3 sequence is CASNTALEETQYF. The DNA of the CDR3 is TGTGCCAGCAACACGGCTTTAGAAGAGACCCAGTACTTC.

This chain joins TRBV11-2 and TRBJ1-4; maybe TRBD1 (5 bases). CDR1 SGHAT and CDR2 FQNNGV come from the germline V gene. The CDR3 sequence is 17 residues long. V shed 0 bases and J shed 8 bases, with 19 bases lying between them. DNA of the CDR3: TGTGCCAGCAGCTTAGAGGGTGGGGCGTTGTCAGGGGAAAAACTGTTTTTT. The encoded protein is CASSLEGGALSGEKLFF.

This chain connects TRBV11-2 to TRBJ2-7, with 7 bases aligning to TRBD2. Germline CDR1 and CDR2: SGHAT and FQNNGV. J gave up 2 bases and V 0 bases, and 13 bases lay outside the gene matches. The CDR3 covers 18 residues. DNA of the CDR3: TGTGCCAGCAGCTTAGATCTGATCGGGGGGACTCCCGCCTACGAGCAGTACTTC. Protein sequence: CASSLDLIGGTPAYEQYF.

The chain has TRBV4-1 and TRBJ1-4, with D unresolved. In germline, CDR1 is MGHRA, CDR2 YSYEKL. Trimming stripped 1 base from V and 5 bases from J, with 11 bases between. There are 15 residues in the CDR3. The CDR3 region has the DNA TGCGCCAGCAGCCAAGTACAGTTTCTCAATGAAAAACTGTTTTTT. Its translation: CASSQVQFLNEKLFF.

The chain combines TRBV29-1 with TRBJ2-7; D is undetermined. The germline V gene encodes CDR1 SQVTM and CDR2 ANQGSEA. The CDR3 contains 11 residues. V lost 5 bases, J lost 7 bases, and 12 bases lay in between. The CDR3 sequence: CSVKSGVEQYF. CDR3 in DNA: TGCAGCGTTAAAAGTGGCGTTGAGCAGTACTTC.

The chain carries TRBV29-1 and TRBJ1-1; D unclear. CDR1 and CDR2 (germline): SQVTM, ANQGSEA. The ends were cut back, 3 bases at V and 5 bases at J, with 7 bases in the middle. The CDR3 runs to 11 residues. The DNA of the CDR3 is TGCAGCGTTGAGACGGGGACTGAAGCTTTCTTT. This encodes CSVETGTEAFF.

The chain recombines TRBV7-9 with TRBJ2-6; TRBD2 agrees at 14 bases. The CDR3 extends over 18 amino acids. Germline V gives CDR1 SEHNR, CDR2 FQNEAQ (reference sequence). The trim removed 4 bases at V and 2 bases at J, leaving 4 bases unmatched. The CDR3 bases are TGTGCCAGCAGCTCACCGGGACTAGCGGGGGCTGGGGCCAACGTCCTGACTTTC. Its translation is CASSSPGLAGAGANVLTF.

The CDR3 DNA follows: TGTGCCAGTAGTAATATACTGAACACTGAAGCTTTCTTT. As protein: CASSNILNTEAFF. This chain connects TRBV19 to TRBJ1-1; D gene unclear. The length of the CDR3 is 13 residues. CDR1 and CDR2 (germline): LNHDA, SQIVND (reference sequence). V was pared by 4 bases and J by 0 bases, with 6 bases between.

CDR3 sequence: CASSLIQGAPSNEQFF. The CDR3 region has the DNA TGTGCCAGCAGCTTGATCCAGGGGGCTCCCTCCAATGAGCAGTTCTTC. This sequence joins TRBV7-9 and TRBJ2-1; 8 positions agree with TRBD1. Germline V lookup: CDR1 SEHNR, CDR2 FQNEAQ (reference sequence). CDR3 size: 16 residues. V trimming: 3 bases; J trimming: 6 bases; junction bases outside the gene matches: 10.

This chain uses TRBV2 with TRBJ1-1, with D tentatively TRBD1 (5 bases). In germline, CDR1 is SNHLY, CDR2 FYNNEI. This CDR3 spans 13 amino acids. The V end was cut by 6 bases, the J end by 6 bases, with 14 bases between. The CDR3 here is CASSHGGTAEAFF. In DNA, the CDR3 is TGTGCCAGCAGCCACGGGGGGACGGCTGAAGCTTTCTTT.

The rearrangement joins TRBV5-1 to TRBJ2-3, with D unclear. The V end was cut by 0 bases, the J end by 2 bases, with 4 bases between. Germline lookup yields CDR1 SGHRS and CDR2 YFSETQ. The CDR3 is 13 amino acids. CDR3 DNA: TGCGCCAGCAGCTTGGAACTCACAGATACGCAGTATTTT. Amino acid sequence: CASSLELTDTQYF.

J is TRBJ2-1 and V is TRBV27, with 10 bases fitting TRBD2. CDR3 length equals 18 residues. Germline loops: CDR1 MNHEY, CDR2 SMNVEV (reference sequence). The ends lost 5 bases at V and 7 bases at J; junction bases unmatched: 17. CDR3 sequence (DNA): TGTGCCAGCAGTCGGCTTGTGGAGGCTAGCGGGAGTTTGAATGAGCAGTTCTTC. Translation gives CASSRLVEASGSLNEQFF.